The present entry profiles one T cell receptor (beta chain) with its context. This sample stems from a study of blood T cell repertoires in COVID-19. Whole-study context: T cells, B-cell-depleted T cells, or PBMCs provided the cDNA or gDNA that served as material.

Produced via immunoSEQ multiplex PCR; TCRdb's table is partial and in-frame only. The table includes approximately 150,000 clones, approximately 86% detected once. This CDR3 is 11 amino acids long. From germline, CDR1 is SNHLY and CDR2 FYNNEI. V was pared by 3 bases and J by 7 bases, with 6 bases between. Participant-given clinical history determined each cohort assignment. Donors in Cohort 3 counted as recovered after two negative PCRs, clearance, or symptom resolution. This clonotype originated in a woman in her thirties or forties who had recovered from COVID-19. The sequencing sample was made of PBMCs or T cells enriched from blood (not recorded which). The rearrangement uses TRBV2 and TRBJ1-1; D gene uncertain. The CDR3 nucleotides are TGTGCCAGCAGTGATATAATTGAAGCTTTCTTT. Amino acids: CASSDIIEAFF. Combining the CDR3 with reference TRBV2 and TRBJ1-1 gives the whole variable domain EPEVTQTPSHQVTQMGQEVILRCVPISNHLYFYWYRQILGQKVEFLVSFYNNEISEKSEIFDDQFSVERPDGSNFTLKIRSTKLEDSAMYFCASSDIIEAFFGQGTRLTVV.